The 25 T cell receptor beta chains given below trace back to one sample, sequenced in a study of post-analysis software for immune sequencing data. Study-level findings and limits: Elevated frequency relative to controls characterized roughly 5 TRBV segments in patients, TRBV5-6, TRBV5-1 and TRBV20-1 among them.

Antigen specificity for these receptors is unknown. Tagging with unique molecular identifiers was a feature of the TCR beta cDNA libraries. One entry per CDR3 protein, called by TCRdb with MiXCR from the PCR reads. The table includes about 500,000 distinct CDR3 sequences, roughly 45% detected once. Sequenced: blood. The receptors stem from a girl under 18 with multiple sclerosis.

The rearrangement joins TRBV20-1 to TRBJ2-1, with 11 bases that match TRBD2. Germline V lookup: CDR1 DFQATT, CDR2 SNEGSKA (reference sequence). J was trimmed by 10 bases and V by 4 bases; bases with no gene match: 12. The CDR3 totals 15 residues. CDR3 in DNA: TGCAGTGCTAAAACTAGCGGGAGTGACCGAGGGGAGCAGTTCTTC. Its protein is CSAKTSGSDRGEQFF.

This clonotype was seen a handful of times. The chain has TRBV29-1 and TRBJ2-3; 8 positions agree with TRBD1. The germline CDR1 and CDR2 sequences are SQVTM and ANQGSEA. This CDR3 is built from 14 residues. J lost 6 bases, V lost 3 bases, and 8 bases had no gene match. Here the CDR3 reads CSVERGQVPDTQYF. The CDR3 bases are TGCAGCGTTGAGCGGGGACAGGTACCGGATACGCAGTATTTT.

V usage is TRBV7-9 and J usage is TRBJ2-3; D possibly corresponds to TRBD1 (5 bases). The germline CDR1 and CDR2 sequences are SEHNR and FQNEAQ (reference sequence). This CDR3 has 16 residues. Trimming took off 5 bases at V and 0 bases at J, with 15 bases between the two ends. CDR3 protein: CASSLGDSTSTDTQYF. The CDR3 DNA sequence: TGTGCCAGCAGCCTAGGAGACAGTACTAGCACAGATACGCAGTATTTT.

The sample holds many counts of this clonotype. This chain links TRBV3-1 with TRBJ1-4, with TRBD1 as a possible D gene (5 bases). Germline CDR1 LGHDT, CDR2 YNNKEL (reference sequence). The CDR3 sequence is 17 residues long. The ends were cut back, 4 bases at V and 8 bases at J, with 23 bases in the middle. CDR3 coding DNA: TGTGCCAGCAGCCCTAGGGGCGAAGGGAGGGTTGGAGAAAAACTGTTTTTT. Translation gives CASSPRGEGRVGEKLFF.

This clonotype came up a few times. The chain links TRBV7-3 to TRBJ2-5; a possible D gene is TRBD2 (5 bases). The germline V gene encodes CDR1 SGHTA and CDR2 FQGTGA. V was shortened by 2 bases and J by 3 bases, with 13 bases between the two germline ends. This CDR3 comprises 15 residues. As DNA, the CDR3 is TGTGCCAGCAGCTTATGGTCGGGATCGGAAGAGACCCAGTACTTC. Its translation is CASSLWSGSEETQYF.

A note on this clonotype: The missing conserved phenylalanine or tryptophan at the end of this CDR3 makes a read error likely. The chain recombines TRBV12-3 or TRBV12-4 with TRBJ2-3; 9 positions agree with TRBD1. The CDR3 runs 15 residues. Trimming cost V 3 bases and J 2 bases; bases outside gene matches: 3. CDR3 loop: CASSLGQGITDTQYS. As DNA, the CDR3 is TGTGCCAGCAGTTTGGGACAGGGAATCACAGATACGCAGTATTCC.

This clonotype has a handful of counts. The chain links TRBV5-1 to TRBJ2-5; D gene ambiguous. Germline CDR1 and CDR2: SGHRS and YFSETQ. This CDR3 comprises 14 residues. V lost 0 bases and J lost 1, with 7 bases in between. The chain's CDR3 is CASSLAGSQETQYF. The CDR3 coding sequence is TGCGCCAGCAGCTTGGCCGGCAGCCAAGAGACCCAGTACTTC.

This CDR3 reads CASSVEAAGDTDTQYF. DNA for the CDR3: TGTGCCAGCAGCGTAGAAGCAGCGGGAGACACAGATACGCAGTATTTT. The chain joins TRBV9 to TRBJ2-3; 8 positions agree with TRBD2. Trimming cost V 0 bases and J 2 bases; bases outside gene matches: 5. This CDR3 contains 16 residues. The germline V gene encodes CDR1 SGDLS and CDR2 YYNGEE.

CDR3: CASSLVSGYSNQPQHF. DNA for the CDR3: TGTGCCAGCAGCTTAGTATCAGGTTATAGCAATCAGCCCCAGCATTTT. The V gene is TRBV11-2, the J gene TRBJ1-5; D ambiguous. Germline V gene data show CDR1 as SGHAT and CDR2 as FQNNGV. This CDR3 is built from 16 residues. V dropped 1 base and J dropped 0 bases, with 10 bases sitting between them.

This clonotype was counted between two and nine times. The rearrangement joins TRBV7-9 to TRBJ2-7, with 12 bases identical to TRBD1. The CDR3 is 15 amino acids. V was pared by 5 bases and J by 4 bases, with 6 bases of the junction left unmatched. Germline loops: CDR1 SEHNR, CDR2 FQNEAQ (reference sequence). The CDR3 DNA reads as TGTGCCAGCAGCCGCGGGACAGGGGGCTTTTACGAGCAGTACTTC. As protein: CASSRGTGGFYEQYF.

The J gene is TRBJ1-1, the V gene TRBV29-1; D not resolved. This CDR3 contains 10 residues. From germline, CDR1 is SQVTM and CDR2 ANQGSEA. Trimming stripped 7 bases from V and 8 bases from J, with 11 bases between. CDR3 residues: CSGGYDEAFF. In nucleotides, the CDR3 is TGCAGCGGGGGTTATGACGAAGCTTTCTTT.

A few counts support this clonotype. The CDR3 loop is CASSQQGASYEQYF. The CDR3 region has the DNA TGTGCCAGCAGTCAACAGGGGGCGTCGTACGAGCAGTACTTC. The V gene is TRBV2, the J gene TRBJ2-7, with 9 bases lining up with TRBD1. V lost 5 bases, J lost 4 bases, and 6 bases stayed unmatched. The CDR3 covers 14 residues. Germline V gene lookup returns CDR1 SNHLY and CDR2 FYNNEI.

As to this clonotype: The germline gene is not matched at one end of the junction; a read error may be the cause. The chain couples TRBV14 to TRBJ2-1; TRBD1 aligns across 10 bases. Germline CDR1 and CDR2: SGHDN and FVKESK. The CDR3 is 14 residues long. CDR3 amino acids: CASSLTGGYNGQFF. As DNA, the CDR3 is TGTGCCAGCAGCCTGACAGGGGGCTACAATGGGCAGTTCTTC.

The V gene is TRBV30, the J gene TRBJ2-3; unclear D gene. The germline CDR1 and CDR2 sequences are GTSNPN and SVGIG (reference sequence). CDR3 length: 15 amino acids. The V end lost 1 base, the J end lost 2 bases, and 13 bases lay between the germline ends. CDR3 in amino acids: CAWSGGGSFTDTQYF. In nucleotides, the CDR3 is TGTGCCTGGAGTGGCGGCGGAAGTTTCACAGATACGCAGTATTTT.

The chain carries TRBV29-1 and TRBJ2-4; D possibly uses TRBD1 or TRBD2 (5 bases each). The J call may be mistaken, given a closer DNA end match to TRBJ2-7. CDR1 and CDR2 (germline): SQVTM, ANQGSEA. This CDR3 has 13 amino acids. The CDR3 loop reads CSVEGERTYEQYF. CDR3 in DNA: TGCAGCGTTGAGGGGGAGCGAACCTACGAGCAGTACTTC.

The gene calls are TRBV20-1 and TRBJ2-3; no reliable D call. V lost 4 bases and J 2 bases, leaving 4 bases between the germline ends. Germline lookup yields CDR1 DFQATT and CDR2 SNEGSKA (reference sequence). The CDR3 spans 11 residues. CDR3 amino acids: CSATYTDTQYF. In nucleotides, the CDR3 is TGCAGTGCTACCTACACAGATACGCAGTATTTT.

The chain has TRBV10-3 and TRBJ2-2, with 10 bases lining up with TRBD1. The junction had 6 bases not matched to a gene; V was cut back by 10 bases and J by 4 bases. CDR1 is ENHRY and CDR2 is SYGVKD in the germline V gene. The CDR3 totals 14 residues. The CDR3 spells CATTGTGVTGELFF. In nucleotides, the CDR3 is TGTGCCACCACCGGGACAGGGGTCACCGGGGAGCTGTTTTTT.

This clonotype was detected only once. At one end, the junction sequence differs from germline, possibly due to a read error. The chain is built from TRBV7-2 and TRBJ2-7, with 9 bases aligning to TRBD2. The CDR3 is 16 residues long. In germline, CDR1 is SGHTA, CDR2 FQGNSA. CDR3 residues: CASSYTPTSGRGVLGF. In DNA, the CDR3 is TGTGCCAGCAGCTACACCCCTACTAGCGGGCGGGGAGTTTTAGGCTTC.

This clonotype was counted only a few times. The rearrangement uses TRBV3-1 and TRBJ2-1; 10 nucleotides match TRBD2. CDR1 and CDR2 from the germline V gene are LGHDT and YNNKEL (reference sequence). Trimming cost V 5 bases and J 7 bases; bases outside gene matches: 14. The CDR3 covers 17 residues. CDR3 protein: CASSKSSGSVMGNEQFF. For the CDR3, the DNA is TGTGCCAGCAGCAAATCTAGCGGGAGTGTAATGGGTAATGAGCAGTTCTTC.

The chain combines TRBV3-1 with TRBJ2-3, with 9 bases identical to TRBD1. This CDR3 is built from 18 residues. Losses at the gene ends were 2 bases for V and 4 bases for J; bases not matched to a gene: 13. Per the germline V gene, CDR1 is LGHDT and CDR2 is YNNKEL (reference sequence). CDR3 sequence (DNA): TGTGCCAGCAGCCAAAGTCCCGCCGGGACAGGGAGGGCAGATACGCAGTATTTT. Residues: CASSQSPAGTGRADTQYF.

The chain recombines TRBV25-1 with TRBJ1-1; D remains unclear. CDR3 length equals 15 residues. Trimming took 6 bases from V and 0 from J, leaving 14 bases between them. The germline CDR1 and CDR2 sequences are MGHDK and SYGVNS. The CDR3 spells CASRPEGGMNTEAFF. The DNA of the CDR3 is TGTGCCAGCAGGCCGGAGGGTGGAATGAACACTGAAGCTTTCTTT.

The J gene is TRBJ2-1, the V gene TRBV12-3 or TRBV12-4; unclear D gene. Trimming stripped 3 bases from V and 7 bases from J, with 16 bases between. The CDR3 length is 15 residues. CDR3 loop: CASSFLGSSQNEQFF. As DNA, the CDR3 is TGTGCCAGCAGTTTCCTAGGTTCCTCTCAGAATGAGCAGTTCTTC.

This clonotype came up a few times. The chain is built from TRBV7-9 and TRBJ2-1; a weak D match, TRBD1 (6 bases). Germline V CDR1 and CDR2: SEHNR, FQNEAQ (reference sequence). The V and J ends lost 0 bases and 9 bases respectively, with 12 bases between them. The CDR3 is 14 residues long. The CDR3 nucleotides are TGTGCCAGCAGCTTAGCGGGGGCTAGCAGTGAGCAGTTCTTC. This gives the protein CASSLAGASSEQFF.

The genes are TRBV10-3 and TRBJ2-5, with unresolved D. The germline V gene encodes CDR1 ENHRY and CDR2 SYGVKD. This CDR3 region has 14 residues. V was clipped by 0 bases and J by 1 base, with 6 bases between them. The DNA of the CDR3 is TGTGCCATCAGTGAGTCTCCCCGCCAAGAGACCCAGTACTTC. Translating gives CAISESPRQETQYF.

The rearrangement links TRBV5-1 to TRBJ2-7; no definite D call. The germline gives CDR1 SGHRS, CDR2 YFSETQ. Deletions cut 0 bases from V and 7 bases from J, with 14 bases between. The CDR3 loop spans 14 amino acids. The DNA of the CDR3 is TGCGCCAGCAGCTTGGCCACGGCCCCTGGTGAGCAGTACTTC. It encodes CASSLATAPGEQYF.